This TCR beta chain derives from a study of blood T cell repertoires in COVID-19. About the study: The United States, Italy and Spain were the sources of the acute and convalescent COVID-19 samples. The cDNA or gDNA used as material had been derived from T cells, B-cell-depleted T cells, or PBMCs.

In germline, CDR1 is SNHLY, CDR2 FYNNEI. The V and J ends lost 4 bases and 5 bases, in that order; junction bases with no gene match: 6. The CDR3 runs 15 residues. Authors' methods: Estimates of nucleated cell counts were drawn from the amplification of reference gene primers. Clones were sequenced by immunoSEQ multiplex PCR, and TCRdb holds only the in-frame ones, with some missing. That table furnishes V, J and clone size, whereas the DNA furnished D and trimming. The sample contains some 250,000 clones, approximately 86% of which appear only once. V gene TRBV2 combines with J gene TRBJ2-5; 11 bases are a match to TRBD2. The sequence was obtained from a woman aged 70 to 79 with active or convalescent COVID-19. Sequencing input: peripheral blood. The CDR3 region has the DNA TGTGCCAGCAGTGCGGCTAGCGGGGGGAAGGAGACCCAGTACTTC. This sequence encodes CASSAASGGKETQYF.